Listed below are T cell receptor beta chains from one sample, sequenced in a study of T cell changes during pregnancy in multiple sclerosis. Only in-frame clones appear in the TCRdb table, and some are missing; sequencing was by immunoSEQ multiplex PCR. Of around 63,000 clones listed, 85% to 95% are singletons. The sequencing here drew on CD8+ T cells from peripheral blood mononuclear cells, taken in the third trimester of pregnancy. These receptor sequences come from a female donor in good health, enrolled as a control in a pregnancy study. CDR3s include the opening cysteine and the closing phenylalanine or tryptophan. Fields, in order: J gene, V gene, D gene, CDR3 protein. A D gene is named only where the DNA matches it firmly.

J: TRBJ1-1; V: TRBV19; D: .; CDR3: CASNRGGTEAFF
J: TRBJ1-5; V: TRBV13; D: .; CDR3: CASAHRNQPQHF
J: TRBJ1-1; V: TRBV13; D: TRBD1; CDR3: CASSIGTGIGTEAFF
J: TRBJ2-2; V: TRBV7-3; D: .; CDR3: CASSFRAEGSDNTGELFF
J: TRBJ1-1; V: TRBV2; D: .; CDR3: CASSMGLNTEAFF
J: TRBJ2-7; V: TRBV27; D: TRBD1; CDR3: CASSMGQGDYEQYF
J: TRBJ2-7; V: TRBV27; D: TRBD2; CDR3: CASSLGASGGSYEQYF
J: TRBJ1-5; V: TRBV15; D: TRBD1; CDR3: CATSRSGQLNQPQHF
J: TRBJ2-2; V: TRBV27; D: .; CDR3: CASRSTGELFF
J: TRBJ2-1; V: TRBV7-9; D: TRBD1; CDR3: CASSSPVGSRDRGEDEQFF
J: TRBJ2-1; V: TRBV11-2; D: .; CDR3: CASSLPDSNHYNEQFF
J: TRBJ2-1; V: TRBV6-5; D: TRBD2; CDR3: CASSLAGSSYNEQFF
J: TRBJ2-1; V: TRBV9; D: .; CDR3: CASSEGDNYNEQFF
J: TRBJ2-7; V: TRBV30; D: .; CDR3: CAWSVGGSYEQYF
J: TRBJ1-1; V: TRBV27; D: TRBD1; CDR3: CASREQGGVTEAFF
J: TRBJ2-5; V: TRBV7-9; D: .; CDR3: CASSLAGLQETQYF
J: TRBJ1-1; V: TRBV9; D: TRBD1; CDR3: CASSAGTVLNTEAFF
J: TRBJ1-5; V: TRBV19; D: .; CDR3: CASSIRDYNQPQHF
J: TRBJ1-2; V: TRBV15; D: TRBD1; CDR3: CATSGTGNYGYTF
J: TRBJ2-7; V: TRBV27; D: .; CDR3: CASGGRFYEQYF
J: TRBJ1-5; V: TRBV5-6; D: TRBD1; CDR3: CASSSRQGPNQPQHF
J: TRBJ2-7; V: TRBV27; D: TRBD2; CDR3: CASSLAGGHSYEQYF
J: TRBJ2-1; V: TRBV5-4; D: TRBD2; CDR3: CASSFAGGPGEQFF
J: TRBJ2-2; V: TRBV27; D: .; CDR3: CAVERGGELFF
J: TRBJ1-5; V: TRBV4-1; D: TRBD1; CDR3: CASSQGRGLGQPQHF
J: TRBJ2-7; V: TRBV18; D: .; CDR3: CASSPPDSYEQYF
J: TRBJ1-1; V: TRBV27; D: .; CDR3: CASSSISTGHAEAFF
J: TRBJ1-1; V: TRBV25-1; D: .; CDR3: CASATSGVTEITEAFF
J: TRBJ1-1; V: TRBV14; D: .; CDR3: CASSQGDNAEAFF
J: TRBJ2-3; V: TRBV5-6; D: TRBD2; CDR3: CASSLELAGVTDTQYF
J: TRBJ1-1; V: TRBV5-5; D: .; CDR3: CASSSLGNLDTEAFF
J: TRBJ1-1; V: TRBV15; D: .; CDR3: CATSRGSVNTEAFF
J: TRBJ2-7; V: TRBV7-9; D: .; CDR3: CASSTDLSYEQYF
J: TRBJ1-1; V: TRBV4-3; D: .; CDR3: CASSQVLEDTEAFF
J: TRBJ2-7; V: TRBV6-6; D: TRBD1; CDR3: CASSYSSGGYEQYF
J: TRBJ2-4; V: TRBV15; D: TRBD1; CDR3: CATSDRFRGQAKNIQYF
J: TRBJ2-1; V: TRBV4-3; D: .; CDR3: CASSQEADNEQFF
J: TRBJ1-5; V: TRBV7-2; D: .; CDR3: CASSLAPGSQHF
J: TRBJ2-7; V: TRBV2; D: TRBD1; CDR3: CATLTGPREQYF
J: TRBJ1-2; V: TRBV11-3; D: TRBD1; CDR3: CASSRPGQGRNGYTF
J: TRBJ1-4; V: TRBV5-8; D: .; CDR3: CASSLGTGADEKLFF
J: TRBJ1-1; V: TRBV5-6; D: .; CDR3: CASSLEAGMNTEAFF
J: TRBJ1-2; V: TRBV6-1; D: TRBD1; CDR3: CASSGILGTGGIWAYGYTF
J: TRBJ2-1; V: TRBV6-1; D: .; CDR3: CASSETFNEQFF